A single sample gave rise to the 4 T cell receptor beta chains below, sequenced in a study of CD8+CD57+ T cells in acquired aplastic anemia. The template used for profiling TCR beta VDJ and CDR3 was genomic DNA. TCRdb ran MiXCR on the reads and lists one entry per CDR3 protein. The sample lists about 110,000 distinct CDR3 sequences; around 49% were seen once. Sequencing was done on a sample of sorted CD4+, CD8+, or CD8+CD57+ T cells (not recorded which) from PBMCs. The receptors come from a human donor in good health, serving as a control.

The CDR3 DNA sequence: TGCAGCGTTCCGGGACAGGGCATTCGGGATGGCTACACCTTC. Translating it yields CSVPGQGIRDGYTF. The chain has TRBV29-1 and TRBJ1-2; 9 nucleotides agree with TRBD1. Losses at the gene ends were 5 bases for V and 6 bases for J; bases not matched to a gene: 10. The length of the CDR3 is 14 residues. Per germline, CDR1 SQVTM and CDR2 ANQGSEA. The full variable domain, in which reference TRBV29-1 and TRBJ1-2 provide the parts outside the CDR3, is SAVISQKPSRDICQRGTSLTIQCQVDSQVTMMFWYRQQPGQSLTLIATANQGSEATYESGFVIDKFPISRPNLTFSTLTVSNMSPEDSSIYLCSVPGQGIRDGYTFGSGTRLTVV.

The J gene is TRBJ2-2, the V gene TRBV27, with 10 bases matching TRBD1. Germline CDR1 is MNHEY and CDR2 is SMNVEV (reference sequence). Unmatched junction bases numbered 3, after V lost 2 bases and J lost 6 bases. CDR3 length: 15 residues. CDR3 DNA sequence: TGTGCCAGCAGTTTACGACAGGGGGCGGCCGGGGAGCTGTTTTTT. This translates into CASSLRQGAAGELFF.

The chain couples TRBV20-1 to TRBJ1-2; weak D call: TRBD1 (6 bases). V was trimmed by 3 bases and J by 2 bases, leaving 25 bases between them. Germline V lookup: CDR1 DFQATT, CDR2 SNEGSKA (reference sequence). This CDR3 comprises 18 residues. Here the CDR3 DNA reads TGCAGTGCTAGGGGAGCGGGGGGGGCCACTTGTGGAAACTATGGCTACACCTTC. This translates into CSARGAGGATCGNYGYTF.

This clonotype came up many times. The chain combines TRBV12-3 or TRBV12-4 with TRBJ2-5; maybe TRBD2 (7 bases). Trimming cost V 9 bases and J 1 base, with 18 bases left between them. The length of the CDR3 is 15 residues. The CDR3 DNA reads TGTGCCAGTGGGGGGGCGGGCAGCTTCCAAGAGACCCAGTACTTC. Translated, it gives CASGGAGSFQETQYF.